A single sample gave rise to the 5 T cell receptor beta chains below, sequenced in a study of vaccination and CD4 T cells after COVID-19. Specified treatment: roughly nine-day PBMC culture with coronavirus spike peptide pools or control peptides (ViraFEST assay). These receptors' targets are unknown. Cultured CD4+ T cells had their DNA profiled by the Oncomine TCR Beta short-read assay. Each CDR3 protein is one row after TCRdb ran MiXCR on the PCR reads. The sample contains 13,000 to 15,000 distinct CDR3 sequences, under 55% of which appear only once. Sample: CD4+ T cells from blood, cultured in vitro. These receptors all stem from a human donor who had recovered from COVID-19.

This clonotype was observed a handful of times. This chain joins TRBV20-1 and TRBJ2-5; 11 nucleotides align to TRBD2. V shed 5 bases, J shed 4 bases, and the junction held 9 bases outside the gene matches. Looked up from germline, CDR1 is DFQATT and CDR2 is SNEGSKA (reference sequence). The CDR3 covers 15 residues. CDR3 amino acids: CSADASGGLRETQYF. The CDR3 coding sequence is TGCAGTGCTGACGCTAGCGGGGGGCTCAGAGAGACCCAGTACTTC.

The genes are TRBV2 and TRBJ1-5; 7 nucleotides align to TRBD1. CDR3 length: 16 amino acids. Per the germline V gene, CDR1 is SNHLY and CDR2 is FYNNEI. The V and J ends lost 1 base and 6 bases, in that order; junction bases with no gene match: 9. This CDR3 is CASSEGDREVGQPQHF. In nucleotides, the CDR3 is TGTGCCAGCAGTGAAGGCGACAGGGAGGTGGGTCAGCCCCAGCATTTT.

The V and J genes are TRBV7-8 and TRBJ2-1; the D gene is possibly TRBD1 (5 bases). Germline CDR1 reads SGHVS; CDR2 reads FQNEAQ. The length of the CDR3 is 14 residues. Trimming removed 0 bases at V and 8 bases at J, with 11 bases between. The CDR3 spells CASSLAQGRDEQFF. The CDR3 region has the DNA TGTGCCAGCAGCTTAGCGCAGGGTAGGGATGAGCAGTTCTTC.

This rearrangement joins TRBV7-9 to TRBJ1-2; D gene uncertain. There are 15 residues in the CDR3. The V gene's germline CDR1 is SEHNR and CDR2 FQNEAQ (reference sequence). The V gene lost 5 bases and the J gene lost 5 bases, with 18 bases spanning the gap. CDR3 bases: TGTGCCAGCAGCCCCCCCACGACCTCCCCTTATGGCTACACCTTC. Translating gives CASSPPTTSPYGYTF.

This rearrangement joins TRBV12-3 or TRBV12-4 to TRBJ2-7, with 8 bases fitting TRBD1. V lost 4 bases and J lost 4; bases outside the gene matches: 3. The CDR3 contains 13 residues. The CDR3: CASSSGQVYEQYF. CDR3 sequence (DNA): TGTGCCAGCAGTTCGGGACAGGTTTACGAGCAGTACTTC.